This TCR beta chain is from a study of blood T cell repertoires in COVID-19. The wider study: Donors in the United States, Italy and Spain gave samples during acute or convalescent COVID-19. PBMCs, B-cell-depleted T cells, or T cells provided the cDNA or gDNA that made up the material.

In the authors' workflow: Reference gene primer amplification gave nucleated cell count estimates. The protocol was immunoSEQ multiplex PCR, while the TCRdb copy is restricted to in-frame clones and leaves out a portion. The DNA was the basis for D and trimming; V, J and clone size are from that table. Altogether about 180,000 clones are present, around 84% being singletons, with the ten largest covering roughly 7%. The CDR3 has 15 residues. Trimming shortened V by 2 bases and J by 1 base, and 11 bases separated the two germline ends. Germline V gene sequence: CDR1 LNHDA, CDR2 SQIVND (reference sequence).

This receptor was taken from a man aged 50-60 years with active or convalescent COVID-19. The J gene is TRBJ1-1, the V gene TRBV19; the D gene is possibly TRBD1 (6 bases). The sample comprised peripheral blood. The CDR3 coding sequence is TGTGCCAGTAGTATATCGGGACATAAGAACACTGAAGCTTTCTTT. Its translation: CASSISGHKNTEAFF.